These 24 T cell receptor beta chains were all obtained from the same sample, sequenced in a study of blood T cell repertoires in COVID-19. The table came from immunoSEQ multiplex PCR; TCRdb's copy has only in-frame clones and leaves some out. The sample lists approximately 230,000 clones, about 83% occurring once. Input material: peripheral blood. The receptors were sampled from a man of 80 years or more with acute or convalescent COVID-19.

V usage is TRBV9 and J usage is TRBJ1-2; tentative D call: TRBD1 (5 bases). The CDR3 contains 14 residues. V dropped 0 bases and J dropped 2 bases, with 8 bases sitting between them. Germline assignment: CDR1 SGDLS and CDR2 YYNGEE. DNA for the CDR3: TGTGCCAGCAGCGTAGTCCCAGGGAACTATGGCTACACCTTC. Protein: CASSVVPGNYGYTF.

This chain uses TRBV7-9 with TRBJ1-2; 7 bases fit TRBD1. The CDR3 is 13 amino acids. The junction had 8 bases not matched to a gene; V was cut back by 7 bases and J by 6 bases. Germline V CDR1 and CDR2: SEHNR, FQNEAQ (reference sequence). In DNA form, the CDR3 reads TGTGCCAGCACTATGGCAGGGGGGCATGGCTACACCTTC. Translated: CASTMAGGHGYTF.

This rearrangement joins TRBV3-1 (or the pseudogene TRBV3-2) to TRBJ2-2, with 8 positions matching TRBD1. CDR3 length: 17 residues. Trimming removed 0 bases from V and 5 bases from J; junction bases left unmatched: 8. Germline CDR1 is LGHDT and CDR2 is YNNKEL (reference sequence). CDR3 amino acids: CASSQEFTGTGTGELFF. The CDR3 DNA is TGTGCCAGCAGCCAAGAATTTACAGGGACAGGAACCGGGGAGCTGTTTTTT.

Notes on this clone: Other DNA sequences of this sample code for an identical CDR3. The chain couples TRBV11-2 to TRBJ2-5; a weak D match, TRBD1 (5 bases). CDR1 and CDR2 from the germline V gene are SGHAT and FQNNGV. With 5 bases removed from V and 1 base from J, the gap between germline ends came to 8 bases. The CDR3 runs to 13 residues. In DNA, the CDR3 is TGTGCCAGCAGCCCAGGGCTCCAAGAGACCCAGTACTTC. Its protein product is CASSPGLQETQYF.

The rearrangement links TRBV4-1 to TRBJ1-3, with D perhaps matching TRBD1 (6 bases). In germline, CDR1 is MGHRA, CDR2 YSYEKL. Trimming left V 4 bases short and J 0 bases short, with 13 bases between. The CDR3 runs 16 residues. CDR3 in amino acids: CASSPVTGPSGNTIYF. CDR3 in DNA: TGCGCCAGCAGCCCAGTCACAGGGCCCTCTGGAAACACCATATATTTT.

This chain connects TRBV5-5 to TRBJ1-6, with D possibly TRBD1 on 5 matching bases. CDR1 is SGHKS, CDR2 YYEKEE, per germline (reference sequence). V shed 4 bases and J shed 10 bases, with 18 bases lying between them. This CDR3 has 15 residues. DNA of the CDR3: TGTGCCAGCAGCCCCGACACGGGGGGAAGGTCACCCCTCCACTTT. Translated, it gives CASSPDTGGRSPLHF.

The rearrangement joins TRBV5-8 to TRBJ1-3; TRBD1 matches 8 bases. CDR3 length equals 17 residues. The germline gives CDR1 SGHTS, CDR2 YDEGEE. V was pared by 0 bases and J by 0 bases, with 5 bases of the junction left unmatched. CDR3 bases: TGTGCCAGCAGCTTGGTTGCAGGGACAGGCTCTGGAAACACCATATATTTT. Protein sequence: CASSLVAGTGSGNTIYF.

The chain employs TRBV7-2 and TRBJ2-7; 11 bases match TRBD2. V shed 5 bases and J 7 bases; nucleotides not matched to a gene: 10. The CDR3 has 15 amino acids. Germline lookup yields CDR1 SGHTA and CDR2 FQGNSA. The CDR3 reads CASSPGTSGQSEQYF. CDR3 in DNA: TGTGCCAGCAGCCCTGGGACTAGCGGTCAGTCTGAGCAGTACTTC.

The chain links TRBV19 to TRBJ1-5, with 7 bases that match TRBD1. CDR1 is LNHDA and CDR2 is SQIVND in the germline V gene (reference sequence). The V and J ends lost 4 bases and 6 bases, in that order; junction bases with no gene match: 9. The CDR3 has 15 residues. The CDR3 sequence is CASSTQTGPAQPQHF. CDR3 coding DNA: TGTGCCAGTAGTACCCAGACAGGGCCCGCTCAGCCCCAGCATTTT.

This sequence joins TRBV5-4 and TRBJ1-2; a weak D match, TRBD1 (5 bases). The CDR3 contains 15 residues. The V end lost 0 bases, the J end lost 4 bases, and 13 bases lay between the germline ends. In germline, CDR1 is SGHNT, CDR2 YYREEE (reference sequence). CDR3 loop: CASSLVGGTGYGYTF. The CDR3, as DNA: TGTGCCAGCAGCTTGGTCGGGGGTACGGGCTATGGCTACACCTTC.

The chain combines TRBV5-1 with TRBJ1-5; 7 bases align to TRBD1. Germline CDR1 reads SGHRS; CDR2 reads YFSETQ. V shed 4 bases, J shed 0 bases, and the junction held 16 bases outside the gene matches. The CDR3 consists of 19 residues. Here the CDR3 reads CASSESTGTEVNSNQPQHF. As DNA, the CDR3 is TGCGCCAGCAGCGAGTCAACCGGGACAGAGGTAAATAGCAATCAGCCCCAGCATTTT.

This chain joins TRBV18 and TRBJ2-1, with 7 bases lining up with TRBD2. Trimming took 1 base from V and 9 from J; bases not matched to a gene: 9. CDR1 KGHSH and CDR2 LQKENI come from the germline V gene. The CDR3 consists of 15 residues. In DNA form, the CDR3 reads TGTGCCAGCTCACCACAGGTGGGAGGGGCAGTTGAGCAGTTCTTC. Its protein product is CASSPQVGGAVEQFF.

The V gene is TRBV28, the J gene TRBJ1-2; D may be TRBD1 (6 bases). There are 15 residues in the CDR3. CDR1 is MDHEN and CDR2 is SYDVKM in the germline V gene. V lost 7 bases and J 2 bases, leaving 17 bases between the germline ends. CDR3 coding DNA: TGTGCCAGCACCTCCCAGGGGCAGGGGAACTATGGCTACACCTTC. Amino acid sequence: CASTSQGQGNYGYTF.

V gene TRBV11-2 combines with J gene TRBJ2-7; TRBD2 agrees at 10 bases. The ends lost 3 bases at V and 0 bases at J; junction bases unmatched: 8. The CDR3 covers 17 residues. The germline V gene has CDR1 SGHAT and CDR2 FQNNGV. DNA of the CDR3: TGTGCCAGCAGCTTTAGGGGGAGACTAGCGGGCTCCTACGAGCAGTACTTC. Translated: CASSFRGRLAGSYEQYF.

V and J are TRBV7-9 and TRBJ2-1, with 7 nucleotides matching TRBD2. Germline V CDR1 and CDR2: SEHNR, FQNEAQ (reference sequence). The CDR3 is 14 residues long. V was clipped by 2 bases and J by 6 bases; unmatched bases: 4. The CDR3, as DNA: TGTGCCAGCAGCTTACGGGGGGTGTCCAATGAGCAGTTCTTC. It translates to CASSLRGVSNEQFF.

The chain joins TRBV3-1 (or the pseudogene TRBV3-2) to TRBJ1-6, with TRBD1 matching 8 bases. Germline V gene sequence: CDR1 LGHDT, CDR2 YNNKEL (reference sequence). The length of the CDR3 is 14 residues. Trimming cost V 5 bases and J 10 bases; bases outside gene matches: 7. The chain's CDR3 is CASSFGQGESPLHF. The CDR3, as DNA: TGTGCCAGCAGCTTTGGACAGGGCGAGTCACCCCTCCACTTT.

The rearrangement uses TRBV7-2 and TRBJ1-1; TRBD1 aligns across 7 bases. V was clipped by 5 bases and J by 0 bases; unmatched bases: 3. CDR1 SGHTA and CDR2 FQGNSA come from the germline V gene. The CDR3 has 14 amino acids. Here the CDR3 DNA reads TGTGCCAGCAGCCCCACAGGGGTGAACACTGAAGCTTTCTTT. Translated, it gives CASSPTGVNTEAFF.

This sequence joins TRBV27 and TRBJ2-5; D gene uncertain. V shed 6 bases and J shed 3 bases, with 14 bases lying between them. CDR1 MNHEY and CDR2 SMNVEV come from the germline V gene (reference sequence). This CDR3 spans 14 amino acids. The CDR3 DNA reads TGTGCCAGCAGAACTAACCTAGAAAAAGAGACCCAGTACTTC. This gives the protein CASRTNLEKETQYF.

The chain uses TRBV18 and TRBJ2-7, with a weak D call TRBD1 (7 bases). Trimming took off 6 bases at V and 2 bases at J, with 14 bases between the two ends. Germline CDR1 is KGHSH and CDR2 is LQKENI. The CDR3 contains 14 residues. The CDR3 DNA sequence: TGTGCCAGCTCCGCGGGACAGATTACCTACGAGCAGTACTTC. The encoded protein is CASSAGQITYEQYF.

V and J are TRBV30 and TRBJ1-4, with D perhaps TRBD1 (6 bases). Trimming removed 4 bases from V and 3 bases from J, with 15 bases in between. The CDR3 spans 15 residues. Germline CDR1 reads GTSNPN; CDR2 reads SVGIG (reference sequence). This CDR3 is CAWTIKGQPNEKLFF. Written as DNA, the CDR3 is TGTGCCTGGACCATCAAGGGACAACCTAATGAAAAACTGTTTTTT. The variable domain in full, with the rest retrieved from reference TRBV30 and TRBJ1-4, is SQTIHQWPATLVQPVGSPLSLECTVEGTSNPNLYWYRQAAGRGLQLLFYSVGIGQISSEVPQNLSASRPQDRQFILSSKKLLLSDSGFYLCAWTIKGQPNEKLFFGSGTQLSVL.

This chain uses TRBV20-1 with TRBJ2-1; D not resolved. Per the germline V gene, CDR1 is DFQATT and CDR2 is SNEGSKA (reference sequence). CDR3 size: 11 residues. Trimming stripped 6 bases from V and 6 bases from J, with 9 bases between. CDR3 loop: CSAGYFNEQFF. DNA of the CDR3: TGCAGTGCCGGGTATTTCAATGAGCAGTTCTTC.

The J gene is TRBJ2-2, the V gene TRBV5-1; D is possibly TRBD1 (6 bases). V dropped 4 bases and J dropped 1 base, with 14 bases sitting between them. The CDR3 extends over 16 amino acids. Germline V gene sequence: CDR1 SGHRS, CDR2 YFSETQ. The CDR3 protein is CASSPVGTMNTGELFF. As DNA, the CDR3 is TGCGCCAGCAGCCCGGTTGGGACAATGAACACCGGGGAGCTGTTTTTT.

The J gene is TRBJ2-7, the V gene TRBV5-5; 10 bases are shared with TRBD1. The germline CDR1 and CDR2 sequences are SGHKS and YYEKEE (reference sequence). The CDR3 is made up of 15 amino acids. J was trimmed by 2 bases and V by 4 bases; bases with no gene match: 6. Written as DNA, the CDR3 is TGTGCCAGCAGCCTGGTTGGGACAGGGGCCTACGAGCAGTACTTC. It is translated as CASSLVGTGAYEQYF.

This clone has more than one count but fewer than ten. The V call is TRBV7-9, the J call TRBJ1-1, with D tentatively TRBD1 (5 bases). The germline V gene has CDR1 SEHNR and CDR2 FQNEAQ (reference sequence). The CDR3 extends over 12 amino acids. Trimming took off 4 bases at V and 7 bases at J, with 10 bases between the two ends. The CDR3 loop is CASSSRGFEAFF. CDR3 in DNA: TGTGCCAGCAGCTCTCGGGGGTTTGAAGCTTTCTTT. Together with reference TRBV7-9 and TRBJ1-1, the CDR3 gives the full variable domain: DTGVSQNPRHKITKRGQNVTFRCDPISEHNRLYWYRQTLGQGPEFLTYFQNEAQLEKSRLLSDRFSAERPKGSFSTLEIQRTEQGDSAMYLCASSSRGFEAFFGQGTRLTVV.